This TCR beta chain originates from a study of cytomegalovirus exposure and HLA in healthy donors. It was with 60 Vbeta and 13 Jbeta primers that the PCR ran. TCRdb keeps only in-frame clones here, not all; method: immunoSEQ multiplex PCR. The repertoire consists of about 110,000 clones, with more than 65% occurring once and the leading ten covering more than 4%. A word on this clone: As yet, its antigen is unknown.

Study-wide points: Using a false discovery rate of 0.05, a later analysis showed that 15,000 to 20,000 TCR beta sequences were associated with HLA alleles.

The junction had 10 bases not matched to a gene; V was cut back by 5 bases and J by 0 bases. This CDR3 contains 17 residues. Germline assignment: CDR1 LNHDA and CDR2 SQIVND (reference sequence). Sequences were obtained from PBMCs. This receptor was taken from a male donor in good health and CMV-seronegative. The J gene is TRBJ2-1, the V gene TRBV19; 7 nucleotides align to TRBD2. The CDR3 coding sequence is TGTGCCAGTAGTGCCAGGACTAGGGAAACCTCCTACAATGAGCAGTTCTTC. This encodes CASSARTRETSYNEQFF.